Below, one TCR beta chain is given with its context. The target of this receptor is not known. Base quality data are lacking; no much larger clone is found one base away. These data belong to a study of T cell responses to AZD1222 COVID-19 vaccine (dated by TCRdb to about 2021). With respect to the entire study: AZD1222 recipients given second doses at about 4 weeks or at about 12 weeks were pooled, since spike-specific TCR depth and breadth were not found to differ between the two schedules. Trial participants were enrolled by age into subgroups of 18-55, 56-69 and 70-plus years, and 148, 28 and 57 TCR-sequenced participants, respectively, were included in these subgroups. TCR sequencing covered 233 trial participants: 207 given two doses of AZD1222 and about 26 given two doses of MenACWY control vaccine. What the work shows at the level of the full study, not this receptor alone: Participants were mostly white British, with more females than males. The authors suggested clonal diversity may have been underestimated. Spike-specific TCR breadth and depth rose significantly after two AZD1222 doses compared with day 0 and with MenACWY recipients. The 56-69-year group was small, and its depth increase did not reach significance, likely because of low power. No day 14 peak-response samples were available, so repertoires were characterized only after the peak T cell response. Conclusions about previously exposed vaccinees were limited because only six AZD1222 recipients were SARS-CoV-2 seropositive at baseline. Reportedly, almost half of the unique spike-specific TCRs recognized epitopes lying outside the regions that are mutated in the B.1.351 and B.1.1.7 variants. The whole spike protein was spanned by vaccine-associated CD4 TCRs, and dominant responses were seen in regions 160-218 and 743-854.

The CDR3 regions of human TCRbeta chains were subjected to immunosequencing. In the source study's methods: Repertoire TCRs were checked for matches against a reference library of SARS-CoV-2-specific TCRs that had been generated using the MIRA antigen-specificity platform. Breadth was defined as the fraction of unique TCRs that were SARS-CoV-2-associated. Depth was defined as the fraction of total T cells that were SARS-CoV-2-associated. Using the MIRA data, each spike-specific TCR was mapped to the spike region that the TCR reacts to and placed in a CD4 or CD8 class. Log10-transformed breadth and depth values were compared by one-way ANOVA with Sidak's multiple comparisons tests. TCRdb provides this immuneACCESS table in a form limited to in-frame rearrangements. Some clones are lacking; in checked studies, under half of them reflect an unresolved V gene, and why the rest are absent is not known. V and J calls and clone size follow that table, whereas D and trimming were derived from the DNA. Present in this sample are roughly 60,000 clones, more than 65% of which were seen just once. Roughly 20% of the sample belongs to the ten largest clones.

What the time point label conveys for this sample: baseline before first vaccination. The vaccinee samples were drawn from two UK trials, COV001 and COV002, one of which was a single-blind randomized controlled phase 2/3 trial testing AZD1222 (ChAdOx1 nCoV-19) in healthy adults. Trial participant PBMC samples were collected at day 0 and day 28 after the second dose for TCRbeta chain sequencing. CDR1 and CDR2 are read off the germline V gene as MDHEN and SYDVKM. The CDR3, from cysteine to phenylalanine, totals 17 residues. Just CDR3 DNA is preserved here, 51 bases in frame from base 1. V has 4 bases trimmed and J has 7 bases trimmed; junction bases matching no gene number 9.

This specimen was peripheral blood, taken on day 0 of AZD1222 vaccination. This receptor was identified in an adult in good health. The chain was built from TRBV28 and TRBJ2-1, and 14 junction bases match TRBD2. In nucleotide form, the sequence is TGTGCCAGCAGTTCCGGGACTAGCGGGAGAGGAGGGAATGAGCAGTTCTTC. Its product reads: CASSSGTSGRGGNEQFF.